The 2 T cell receptor beta chains in this list originate from one sample, sequenced in a study of T cell responses to AZD1222 COVID-19 vaccine (dated by TCRdb to about 2021). The label giving this sample's time point can be read as: baseline before first vaccination. The library relied on the immunoSEQ multiplex PCR assay. Entries here come from immuneACCESS through TCRdb and include only in-frame sequences with V and J called. Some clones fail to appear in such tables; in the studies checked, an unresolved V gene covers under half of the shortfall, and the cause of the remainder is unknown. The sample contains 65,000 to 85,000 clones, about 88% of them found a single time. Together, the top ten hold around 9.9% of the sample. Sequenced material: peripheral blood, taken on day 0 of AZD1222 vaccination. The receptors were sampled from an adult in good health.

V gene TRBV3-1 (or the pseudogene TRBV3-2) combines with J gene TRBJ2-7; weak D call: TRBD2 (6 bases). CDR3 length equals 14 residues. The V gene's germline CDR1 is LGHDT and CDR2 YNNKEL (reference sequence). V shed 1 base and J shed 5 bases, with 12 bases lying between them. The CDR3 DNA reads as TGTGCCAGCAGCCAAGGCGGAGGGAGCCACGAGCAGTACTTC. Translating it yields CASSQGGGSHEQYF.

The rearrangement uses TRBV2 and TRBJ1-3; 7 bases align to TRBD1. The CDR3 loop spans 15 amino acids. From germline, CDR1 is SNHLY and CDR2 FYNNEI. The V segment lost 4 bases and the J segment 0 bases; nucleotides outside the gene matches: 3. The CDR3 is CASSVNRGSGNTIYF. The CDR3 coding sequence is TGTGCCAGCAGTGTAAACAGGGGCTCTGGAAACACCATATATTTT.